In its sample, the clone carrying this T cell receptor beta chain was seen a few times. Its antigen remains unknown. These data are taken from a study of beta chain features in type 1 diabetes. On the study more broadly: Across all samples, approximately 99 million sorted cells were examined.

By way of CD45RO/CCR7/CD25/CD127/CD95/CD27, the CD4+ regulatory, stem cell-like memory, central memory and naive cells were sorted. The sequenced template was cDNA made from the entire isolated RNA. Sequenced by immunoSEQ multiplex PCR; TCRdb stores in-frame clones only, minus some. The table has more than 150,000 clones, roughly 9% seen once. The CDR3 has 13 residues. Germline-derived CDR1 and CDR2 are SEHNR and FQNEAQ (reference sequence). V lost 1 base and J lost 4, with 7 bases in between. Overall study results and limits: TCRB rearrangement may or may not be influenced by HLA type; here this remained unresolved. Shorter TCRB CDR3s, moderately but significantly so, marked every one of the four CD4+ subsets in Type 1 diabetes patients.

This sequence was found in a young woman with type 1 diabetes. The specimen sequenced was central memory CD4+ T cells from blood. This sequence joins TRBV7-9 and TRBJ1-2; D remains ambiguous. In nucleotides, the CDR3 is TGTGCCAGCAGCTTAGGGGCGGGCTATGGCTACACCTTC. It translates to CASSLGAGYGYTF.